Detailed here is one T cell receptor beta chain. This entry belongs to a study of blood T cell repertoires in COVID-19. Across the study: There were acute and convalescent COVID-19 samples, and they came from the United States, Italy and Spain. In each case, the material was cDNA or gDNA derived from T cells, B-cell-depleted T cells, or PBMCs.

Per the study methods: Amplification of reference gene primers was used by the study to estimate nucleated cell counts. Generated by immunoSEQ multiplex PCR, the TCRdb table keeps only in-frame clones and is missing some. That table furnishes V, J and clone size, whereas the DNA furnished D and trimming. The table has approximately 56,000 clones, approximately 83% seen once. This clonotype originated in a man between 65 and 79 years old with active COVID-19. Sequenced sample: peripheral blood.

CDR3 sequence: CASSADGGVETQYF. The CDR3 DNA reads as TGTGCCAGCAGCGCAGATGGGGGCGTGGAGACCCAGTACTTC. The chain couples TRBV7-2 to TRBJ2-5, with D possibly TRBD1 on 6 matching bases. V was pared by 5 bases and J by 5 bases, with 15 bases between. CDR3 length: 14 amino acids. Germline CDR1 is SGHTA and CDR2 is FQGNSA.